This T cell receptor beta chain is drawn from a study of identical twins. From the 5' RACE reads, TCRdb called clonotypes with MiXCR, one entry per CDR3 protein. The table shows fewer than 250,000 distinct CDR3 sequences, with approximately 9% occurring only once. This clonotype has just a few counts. The V segment lost 6 bases and the J segment 6 bases; nucleotides outside the gene matches: 2. Germline CDR1 is MNHNY and CDR2 is SVGAGI (reference sequence). CDR3 size: 12 residues. Sequences were obtained from memory (CD45RO+) T cells sorted from blood. The rearrangement uses TRBV6-6 and TRBJ1-2; 9 bases match TRBD1. This clonotype was obtained from a woman aged 18-29 years in good health. This CDR3 is CASSWTGDGYTF. The CDR3 bases are TGTGCCAGCAGCTGGACAGGGGATGGCTACACCTTC.